The rows below give T cell receptor beta chains drawn from one sample of a study of T cell changes during pregnancy in multiple sclerosis. Clones were read by immunoSEQ multiplex PCR, and TCRdb kept only the in-frame ones, dropping some. This repertoire shows 90,000 to 120,000 clones, 80% to 95% found once; its top ten account for 0.65% to 0.9%. The specimen was peripheral blood, collected in the third trimester of pregnancy. These receptors were obtained from a female donor in good health, enrolled as a control in a pregnancy study. Both conserved end residues are part of each CDR3. The order of the fields is J gene, V gene, D gene, clone size, CDR3 DNA, CDR3 protein. D genes are given only for firm matches. Not every row has a clone size; where given, it reads once, few, many or a size class.

TRBJ1-1 | TRBV10-3 | TRBD1 | . | TGTGCCATCAGGAATGAACAGGGGAGTAAGGACACTGAAGCTTTCTTT | CAIRNEQGSKDTEAFF
TRBJ2-1 | TRBV19 | TRBD2 | once | TGTGCCAGTAGACCTAGCGGGGGGGCCTACAATGAGCAGTTCTTC | CASRPSGGAYNEQFF
TRBJ1-6 | TRBV18 | . | . | TGTGCCAGCTCACCGGGCGGGGATAATTCACCCCTCCACTTT | CASSPGGDNSPLHF
TRBJ2-7 | TRBV30 | TRBD1 | once | TGTGCCTGGAGTCCTCAGGGGGCCTACGAGCAGTACTTC | CAWSPQGAYEQYF
TRBJ2-7 | TRBV14 | . | . | TGTGCCAGCAGCCAAGATCGGGGGGACATCGGGCAGTACTTC | CASSQDRGDIGQYF
TRBJ1-5 | TRBV28 | . | . | TGTGCCAGCAGTCCCCGACTGGTTAGCAATCAGCCCCAGCATTTT | CASSPRLVSNQPQHF
TRBJ2-2 | TRBV11-2 | TRBD1 | . | TGTGCCAGCAGCTCTCGACAGGGTAGGGAGCTGTTTTTT | CASSSRQGRELFF
TRBJ1-4 | TRBV7-7 | TRBD1 | . | TGTGCTAGCAGTCCAGGGGGCGGAGAAAAACTGTTTTTT | CASSPGGGEKLFF
TRBJ2-1 | TRBV7-3 | TRBD2 | . | TGTGCCAGCAGCTTAAGCGGGACTAGCGGCTACAATGAGCAGTTCTTC | CASSLSGTSGYNEQFF
TRBJ2-7 | TRBV7-9 | TRBD1 | . | TGTGCCAGCAGCCGTATAGGACCGGACAGGCTAGTCACCTACGAGCAGTACTTC | CASSRIGPDRLVTYEQYF
TRBJ2-3 | TRBV10-3 | TRBD2 | . | TGTGCCATCAGGGGGGGGTCAGGCACAGATACGCAGTATTTT | CAIRGGSGTDTQYF
TRBJ2-3 | TRBV27 | . | once | TGTGCCAGCAGTTTAAGACAGTCAAGCACAGATACGCAGTATTTT | CASSLRQSSTDTQYF
TRBJ2-2 | TRBV27 | TRBD1 | . | TGTGCCAGCAGTTTACGGGAAGGGGGGACAGGGGGTCCCGGGGAGCTGTTTTTT | CASSLREGGTGGPGELFF
TRBJ1-6 | TRBV10-3 | TRBD1 | . | TGTGCCATCCACGGGGACAGGAATTCACCCCTCCACTTT | CAIHGDRNSPLHF
TRBJ1-2 | TRBV27 | . | . | TGTGCCAGCAGCCCCCTCTTGGGGCTTTCTTATGGCTACACCTTC | CASSPLLGLSYGYTF
TRBJ2-3 | TRBV11-3 | . | . | TGTGCCAGCAGCTCCACTCTCGAGCCCGGTACGCAGTATTTT | CASSSTLEPGTQYF
TRBJ1-5 | TRBV5-6 | . | . | TGTGCCAGCAGCTTGGAACCGGGGAATCAGCCCCAGCATTTT | CASSLEPGNQPQHF
TRBJ2-2 | TRBV4-2 | TRBD2 | . | TGTGCCAGCAGCCAAGACCCCGTGGCGGGGGGGCCCACCGGGGAGCTGTTTTTT | CASSQDPVAGGPTGELFF
TRBJ1-2 | TRBV25-1 | . | . | TGTGCCAGCAGTGATCGGAAGCGGGGGGATGGCTACACCTTC | CASSDRKRGDGYTF
TRBJ2-2 | TRBV30 | TRBD2 | . | TGTGCCTGGAGTGTACGCGGGGGGAACACCGGGGAGCTGTTTTTT | CAWSVRGGNTGELFF
TRBJ2-3 | TRBV11-3 | . | . | TGTGCCAGCAGCGTAGCGGATACGCAGTATTTT | CASSVADTQYF
TRBJ2-6 | TRBV15 | . | once | TGTGCCACCAGCAGAGACACAGGGCCGGGGGCCAACGTCCTGACTTTC | CATSRDTGPGANVLTF
TRBJ2-1 | TRBV12-5 | . | . | TGTGCTAGTGGGCTCGCGACCTACAATGAGCAGTTCTTC | CASGLATYNEQFF
TRBJ1-6 | TRBV7-2 | TRBD1 | . | TGTGCCAGCAGCTTAGACTTCCCGGACAGGTCCTACTCACCCCTCCACTTT | CASSLDFPDRSYSPLHF
TRBJ1-2 | TRBV19 | . | . | TGTGCCAGTATGGGGGGGGCAGAGGGCTACACCTTC | CASMGGAEGYTF
TRBJ2-2 | TRBV7-8 | . | . | TGTGCCAGCAGCCCGACGGGATTAAGCGCGAAGCTGTTTTTT | CASSPTGLSAKLFF
TRBJ1-1 | TRBV7-2 | . | . | TGTGCCAGCCGCCGAGGGGGGGCAATCCCTGAAGCTTTCTTT | CASRRGGAIPEAFF
TRBJ2-5 | TRBV4-2 | TRBD2 | . | TGTGCCAGCAGCCAAGATGGTACTAGCGGGGAAGAGACCCAGTACTTC | CASSQDGTSGEETQYF
TRBJ2-1 | TRBV7-2 | . | . | TGTGCCAGCAGCCGCGGCAGCAATGAGCAGTTCTTC | CASSRGSNEQFF
TRBJ2-7 | TRBV7-9 | . | . | TGTGCCAGCAACCAAGGGGACACATACGAGCAGTACTTC | CASNQGDTYEQYF
TRBJ1-4 | TRBV4-2 | TRBD1 | . | TGTGCCAGCAGCCAAGTCTGGCAGGGGGCTCCTAATGAAAAACTGTTTTTT | CASSQVWQGAPNEKLFF
TRBJ1-2 | TRBV4-2 | . | . | TGTGCCAGCAGCCAAGTCTCACAGGAGAACGGCTACACCTTC | CASSQVSQENGYTF
TRBJ1-2 | TRBV29-1 | . | . | TGCAGCGTTGACGGGGAAGCTTGGCTTGGCTACACCTTC | CSVDGEAWLGYTF
TRBJ2-1 | TRBV9 | . | . | TGTGCCAGCAGCGCCGGATCTCGGGTCGATGAGCAGTTCTTC | CASSAGSRVDEQFF
TRBJ1-5 | TRBV6-1 | TRBD1 | . | TGTGCCAGCAGTGGAGGGACAGGGGGCCCTTATAGCAATCAGCCCCAGCATTTT | CASSGGTGGPYSNQPQHF
TRBJ2-3 | TRBV5-1 | . | . | TGCGCCAGCAGCTTGGTCGGTAGCTTGGGCACAGATACGCAGTATTTT | CASSLVGSLGTDTQYF